Presented here are 13 T cell receptor beta chains from one specimen sequenced in a study of T cells after yellow fever vaccination (dated by TCRdb to the late 2010s). The library was produced with 5' RACE. Reads for this sample came from an Illumina HiSeq 2500. The raw public data were reprocessed by TCRdb itself: fastp quality trimming at Q25, MiXCR clonotype calling, in-frame beta chains only. Rows with a matching CDR3 protein are joined into one entry that keeps the most common DNA and genes. The sample table contains about 350,000 distinct CDR3 sequences; only one count was recorded for 9.5% to 13% of them. Less than 20% of the sample is taken by the ten largest. Explained via the paper, the treatment or condition label denotes: live attenuated yellow fever vaccine strain. Material: PBMCs, obtained on the day of the first yellow fever vaccination. The receptor source for this set is a man in his late teens or twenties who received the YFV17D yellow fever vaccine.

The gene calls are TRBV7-3 and TRBJ2-3, with TRBD1 as a possible D gene (5 bases). The length of the CDR3 is 13 residues. Trimming stripped 5 bases from V and 8 bases from J, with 14 bases between. Germline CDR1 and CDR2: SGHTA and FQGTGA. In DNA, the CDR3 is TGTGCCAGCAGCCCCGCCGTAGGGGTTACGCAGTATTTT. Translating gives CASSPAVGVTQYF.

In its sample, this clonotype was seen many times. This chain joins TRBV5-1 and TRBJ2-1, with 12 positions matching TRBD2. Per germline, CDR1 SGHRS and CDR2 YFSETQ. Trimming at V came to 0 bases and at J to 5 bases, leaving 6 bases not matched to a gene. The CDR3 length is 17 residues. CDR3 amino acids: CASSLVPASGGDNEQFF. Written as DNA, the CDR3 is TGCGCCAGCAGCTTGGTGCCCGCTAGCGGGGGGGACAATGAGCAGTTCTTC.

This chain joins TRBV20-1 and TRBJ2-3; 9 bases match TRBD2. Germline loops: CDR1 DFQATT, CDR2 SNEGSKA (reference sequence). Unmatched junction bases numbered 20, after V lost 5 bases and J lost 5 bases. The CDR3 contains 18 residues. CDR3 nucleotide sequence: TGCAGTGCTCCCCGTGGACTAGCGTTGGGCCTAGGGAAAGATACGCAGTATTTT. Translation: CSAPRGLALGLGKDTQYF.

The V and J genes are TRBV5-1 and TRBJ1-1; D is undetermined. The germline CDR1 and CDR2 sequences are SGHRS and YFSETQ. The CDR3 has 14 residues. Trimming pared 0 bases from V and 4 bases from J, leaving 10 bases between. CDR3 amino acids: CASSLVAGATEAFF. In DNA, the CDR3 is TGCGCCAGCAGCTTGGTGGCCGGAGCCACTGAAGCTTTCTTT.

This clonotype has just a few counts. The chain couples TRBV7-2 to TRBJ1-6; 7 bases fit TRBD1. This CDR3 is built from 15 residues. The germline gives CDR1 SGHTA, CDR2 FQGNSA. V lost 5 bases, J lost 5 bases, and 6 bases stayed unmatched. This chain's CDR3 is CASSPGGPDNSPLHF. The CDR3 DNA follows: TGTGCCAGCAGCCCAGGGGGGCCTGATAATTCACCCCTCCACTTT.

The table lists this clonotype with a few counts. The CDR3 coding sequence is TGTGCCAGCAGTGAACCCAGGATAGCGGGGGTCATCCAAGAGACCCAGTACTTC. This gives the protein CASSEPRIAGVIQETQYF. The V gene is TRBV2, the J gene TRBJ2-5, with TRBD2 matching over 9 bases. This CDR3 contains 18 residues. J lost 1 base, V lost 2 bases, and 11 bases had no gene match. Germline assignment: CDR1 SNHLY and CDR2 FYNNEI.

This clonotype was detected a few times. The J gene is TRBJ2-1, the V gene TRBV9, with D possibly called TRBD1 or TRBD2 (5 bases each). The CDR3 consists of 13 residues. Trimming left V 0 bases short and J 7 bases short, with 8 bases between. The germline V gene has CDR1 SGDLS and CDR2 YYNGEE. The CDR3 DNA reads as TGTGCCAGCAGCGTAGAATGGGGGAATGAGCAGTTCTTC. Amino acids: CASSVEWGNEQFF.

A few counts support this clonotype. This sequence joins TRBV6-1 and TRBJ2-5; 10 bases agree with TRBD1. V lost 7 bases and J lost 4; bases outside the gene matches: 9. This CDR3 spans 15 amino acids. Germline values: CDR1 MNHNS, CDR2 SASEGT. The CDR3 sequence: CASNSRTGGGETQYF. CDR3 sequence (DNA): TGTGCCAGCAACTCAAGGACAGGGGGTGGAGAGACCCAGTACTTC.

V and J are TRBV6-6 and TRBJ2-7; either TRBD1 or TRBD2 may supply D (6 bases each). The CDR3 length is 13 residues. V was pared by 7 bases and J by 3 bases, with 13 bases between. CDR1 is MNHNY, CDR2 SVGAGI, per germline (reference sequence). The CDR3 DNA reads TGTGCCAGCACACGGGGGCAACGCTACGAGCAGTACGTC. Translated: CASTRGQRYEQYV.

The table lists this clonotype with a few counts. This chain links TRBV20-1 with TRBJ2-5; D is unresolved. The V end lost 6 bases, the J end lost 3 bases, and 14 bases lay between the germline ends. This CDR3 contains 13 residues. CDR1 is DFQATT, CDR2 SNEGSKA, per germline (reference sequence). The CDR3 spells CSARKTPKETQYF. The CDR3 nucleotides read TGCAGTGCCCGAAAGACGCCAAAAGAGACCCAGTACTTC.

V usage is TRBV7-9 and J usage is TRBJ2-3; TRBD1 matches at 9 bases. V shed 5 bases and J 1 base; nucleotides not matched to a gene: 7. This CDR3 region has 16 residues. The germline V gene encodes CDR1 SEHNR and CDR2 FQNEAQ (reference sequence). CDR3 bases: TGTGCCAGCAGCCAAGGGACAGGGTTTCGCACAGATACGCAGTATTTT. It specifies CASSQGTGFRTDTQYF.

The rearrangement links TRBV7-6 to TRBJ1-4, with D perhaps matching TRBD1 (5 bases). Germline CDR1 is SGHVS and CDR2 is FNYEAQ. V dropped 5 bases and J dropped 6 bases, with 16 bases sitting between them. There are 15 residues in the CDR3. In DNA, the CDR3 is TGTGCCAGCAGCCCCAGGGACTCGACTCATGAAAAACTGTTTTTT. This codes for CASSPRDSTHEKLFF. Variable domain in full (rest from reference TRBV7-6 and TRBJ1-4): GAGVSQSPRYKVTKRGQDVALRCDPISGHVSLYWYRQALGQGPEFLTYFNYEAQQDKSGLPNDRFSAERPEGSISTLTIQRTEQRDSAMYRCASSPRDSTHEKLFFGSGTQLSVL.

This clonotype was seen repeatedly, ten times or more. This chain joins TRBV2 and TRBJ1-6; D gene ambiguous. This CDR3 has 15 amino acids. V shed 9 bases and J shed 5 bases, with 17 bases lying between them. Germline-derived CDR1 and CDR2 are SNHLY and FYNNEI. For the CDR3, the DNA is TGTGCCAGTTCTCCTCGGACCGATAATAATTCACCCCTCCACTTT. Translated, it gives CASSPRTDNNSPLHF. Full variable domain (outside the CDR3, taken from reference TRBV2 and TRBJ1-6): EPEVTQTPSHQVTQMGQEVILRCVPISNHLYFYWYRQILGQKVEFLVSFYNNEISEKSEIFDDQFSVERPDGSNFTLKIRSTKLEDSAMYFCASSPRTDNNSPLHFGNGTRLTVT.